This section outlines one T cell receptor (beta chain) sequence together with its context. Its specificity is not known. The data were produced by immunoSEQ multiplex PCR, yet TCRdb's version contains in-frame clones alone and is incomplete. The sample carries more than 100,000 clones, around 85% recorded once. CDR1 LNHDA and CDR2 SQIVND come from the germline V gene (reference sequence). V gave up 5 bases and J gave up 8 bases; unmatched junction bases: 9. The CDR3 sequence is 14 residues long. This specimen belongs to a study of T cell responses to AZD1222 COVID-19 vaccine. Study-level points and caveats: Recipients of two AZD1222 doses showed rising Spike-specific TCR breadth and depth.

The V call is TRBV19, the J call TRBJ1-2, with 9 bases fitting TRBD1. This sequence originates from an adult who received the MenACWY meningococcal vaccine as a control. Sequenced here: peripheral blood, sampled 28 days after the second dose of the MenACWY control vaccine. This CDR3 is CASSPRDRDGGYTF. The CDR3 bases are TGTGCCAGTAGTCCCCGGGACAGGGATGGAGGCTACACCTTC.